One and the same sample provided the 16 T cell receptor beta chains below, sequenced in a study of identifying expanded T cells in peripheral blood. Assay: immunoSEQ multiplex PCR; the TCRdb copy retains only in-frame clones and omits some. This sample has 110,000 or so clones; about 88% occur once, and the top ten carry 7.5% to 9.5%. The sequenced material came from blood. The receptors stem from a person aged 18 to 70 in good health.

The DNA for the CDR3 is TGTGCCTGGAGTCCGTTTGATGTGCGGGAGCAGTTCTTC. Translated, it gives CAWSPFDVREQFF. J is TRBJ2-1 and V is TRBV30; no reliable D call. Between the trimmed V and J ends, which lost 2 bases and 10 bases, there was a span of 15 bases. There are 13 residues in the CDR3. Germline CDR1 is GTSNPN and CDR2 is SVGIG (reference sequence).

The V and J genes are TRBV30 and TRBJ1-6, with D maybe TRBD1 (5 bases). The V end lost 4 bases, the J end lost 9 bases, and 13 bases lay between the germline ends. The CDR3 has 13 amino acids. The germline V gene has CDR1 GTSNPN and CDR2 SVGIG (reference sequence). CDR3 DNA: TGTGCCTGGAATCAGGGATGGGGTTCACCCCTCCACTTT. The encoded protein is CAWNQGWGSPLHF.

The genes are TRBV18 and TRBJ1-2; D remains ambiguous. Trimming stripped 2 bases from V and 4 bases from J, with 20 bases between. CDR1 and CDR2 (germline): KGHSH, LQKENI. The CDR3 is made up of 17 amino acids. The CDR3 reads CASSPFPSGEAGYGYTF. In nucleotides, the CDR3 is TGTGCCAGCTCACCATTCCCGTCCGGGGAGGCCGGCTATGGCTACACCTTC.

Regarding this clone: An end of the junction does not agree with germline; a read error may underlie this. The chain couples TRBV5-4 to TRBJ2-7; D assignment may be TRBD1 or TRBD2 (5 bases each). In germline, CDR1 is SGHNT, CDR2 YYREEE (reference sequence). The CDR3 is 16 amino acids. The chain's CDR3 is CAGSQPWGKGFYEQYF. The CDR3 nucleotides read TGTGCCGGCAGCCAACCCTGGGGGAAGGGGTTCTACGAGCAGTACTTC.

The rearrangement joins TRBV7-8 to TRBJ2-7; D not resolved. The CDR3 sequence is 13 residues long. Trimming took 4 bases from V and 3 from J, leaving 10 bases between them. Germline-derived CDR1 and CDR2 are SGHVS and FQNEAQ. CDR3 sequence reads: CASSSPWGYEQYF. The CDR3 region has the DNA TGTGCCAGCAGCTCCCCGTGGGGCTACGAGCAGTACTTC.

The chain combines TRBV6-5 with TRBJ1-1, with D possibly matching TRBD1 (5 bases). V shed 0 bases and J shed 11 bases, with 19 bases lying between them. The CDR3 runs to 15 residues. Looked up from germline, CDR1 is MNHEY and CDR2 is SVGAGI. CDR3 bases: TGTGCCAGCAGTTACTCGAGGCAGGGTGGAAGTTCGGCTTTCTTT. As protein: CASSYSRQGGSSAFF.

The V gene is TRBV2, the J gene TRBJ2-3; TRBD2 is a possible D gene (6 bases). The CDR3 totals 17 residues. V gave up 2 bases and J gave up 2 bases, with 17 bases separating them. Looked up from germline, CDR1 is SNHLY and CDR2 is FYNNEI. The CDR3 nucleotides read TGTGCCAGCAGTGAACGGCTTCGGGGGTCCTTCACAGATACGCAGTATTTT. Translation: CASSERLRGSFTDTQYF.

The chain links TRBV7-2 to TRBJ2-7, with 11 bases identical to TRBD2. J gave up 3 bases and V 5 bases, and 6 bases lay outside the gene matches. The CDR3 has 15 residues. Germline CDR1 reads SGHTA; CDR2 reads FQGNSA. The CDR3 is CASSPTSGEIYEQYF. The DNA of the CDR3 is TGTGCCAGCAGCCCGACTAGCGGGGAAATCTACGAGCAGTACTTC.

Comments on this clone: Different DNA sequences within this sample yield the same CDR3. This chain uses TRBV11-3 with TRBJ2-7; 7 positions agree with TRBD2. CDR1 is SGHNT, CDR2 YENEEA, per germline. The CDR3 has 13 residues. With V trimmed by 0 bases and J by 4 bases, 0 bases remained unmatched. In DNA, the CDR3 is TGTGCCAGCAGCTTAGAGGGGGGGTACGAGCAGTACTTC. Translated, it gives CASSLEGGYEQYF.

This sequence joins TRBV2 and TRBJ2-7; 10 bases line up with TRBD2. The CDR3 spans 17 residues. Germline values: CDR1 SNHLY, CDR2 FYNNEI. The V gene end was trimmed by 10 bases and the J gene end by 0 bases; junction bases not matched to a gene: 15. The chain's CDR3 is CAIKAGGERRSSYEQYF. The CDR3 region has the DNA TGTGCCATCAAAGCGGGGGGGGAGCGGCGGAGCTCCTACGAGCAGTACTTC.

The chain recombines TRBV2 with TRBJ1-1; weak D call: TRBD1 (5 bases). V was shortened by 9 bases and J by 4 bases, with 15 bases between the two germline ends. The CDR3 is made up of 13 amino acids. The V gene's germline CDR1 is SNHLY and CDR2 FYNNEI. The CDR3 DNA is TGTGCCAGTTGTGGGGGAGGGAGCACTGAAGCTTTCTTT. Translation gives CASCGGGSTEAFF.

The chain has TRBV5-6 and TRBJ2-1; 12 bases match TRBD2. Germline V lookup: CDR1 SGHDT, CDR2 YYEEEE. Losses at the gene ends were 2 bases for V and 9 bases for J; bases not matched to a gene: 9. This CDR3 is 16 amino acids long. Written as DNA, the CDR3 is TGTGCCAGCAGCTTCCTAGCGGGGGGGCCGAGGATTGAGCAGTTCTTC. This encodes CASSFLAGGPRIEQFF.

The chain carries TRBV9 and TRBJ1-6, with 8 bases fitting TRBD1. V gave up 2 bases and J gave up 7 bases; unmatched junction bases: 5. CDR3 length: 15 amino acids. The germline V gene has CDR1 SGDLS and CDR2 YYNGEE. The CDR3 DNA follows: TGTGCCAGCAGCGTCTTAGGACAGGGAAATTCACCCCTCCACTTT. This gives the protein CASSVLGQGNSPLHF.

The chain links TRBV6-6 to TRBJ1-6; D is uncertain. The CDR3 consists of 14 residues. Germline V gene data show CDR1 as MNHNY and CDR2 as SVGAGI (reference sequence). V dropped 2 bases and J dropped 5 bases, with 7 bases sitting between them. CDR3: CASSYGDNNSPLHF. The CDR3 DNA reads TGTGCCAGCAGTTACGGGGATAATAATTCACCCCTCCACTTT.

The chain employs TRBV11-2 and TRBJ2-7; 8 bases align to TRBD1. Germline V gene sequence: CDR1 SGHAT, CDR2 FQNNGV. J was trimmed by 9 bases and V by 5 bases; bases with no gene match: 9. This CDR3 is 13 amino acids long. The CDR3 nucleotides read TGTGCCAGCAGCCCGGACAGGGCCTTGGCGCAGTACTTC. It translates to CASSPDRALAQYF.

The J gene is TRBJ2-7, the V gene TRBV7-2; D tentatively fits TRBD1 or TRBD2 (5 bases each). This CDR3 spans 15 amino acids. The germline V and J ends were trimmed by 5 bases and 4 bases, with 18 bases remaining between them. Per the germline V gene, CDR1 is SGHTA and CDR2 is FQGNSA. The CDR3 is CASSPTGQGVYEQYF. The CDR3 DNA reads TGTGCCAGCAGCCCGACGGGGCAGGGAGTGTACGAGCAGTACTTC.